This T cell receptor beta chain was identified during a study of cytomegalovirus exposure and HLA in healthy donors. General study findings and limits: The authors later found HLA-associated TCR beta chains more clonally expanded than equally common others.

Of note for this clone: What it binds is unknown.

V was shortened by 5 bases and J by 3 bases, with 18 bases between the two germline ends. The CDR3 is 16 amino acids. The germline V gene encodes CDR1 SGHAT and CDR2 FQNNGV. Use of 60 Vbeta and 13 Jbeta primers characterized the PCR. TCRdb keeps only in-frame clones here, not all; method: immunoSEQ multiplex PCR. The sample includes about 88,000 clones. J is TRBJ2-3 and V is TRBV11-2, with D maybe TRBD1 (5 bases). This clonotype was sampled from a girl under 18 in good health and CMV-seropositive. Source material: PBMCs. In DNA, the CDR3 is TGTGCCAGCAGCCCCTCAGGGATGGGGAAAACAGATACGCAGTATTTT. Its protein is CASSPSGMGKTDTQYF. The full variable domain, rest sourced from reference TRBV11-2 and TRBJ2-3, is EAGVAQSPRYKIIEKRQSVAFWCNPISGHATLYWYQQILGQGPKLLIQFQNNGVVDDSQLPKDRFSAERLKGVDSTLKIQPAKLEDSAVYLCASSPSGMGKTDTQYFGPGTRLTVL.